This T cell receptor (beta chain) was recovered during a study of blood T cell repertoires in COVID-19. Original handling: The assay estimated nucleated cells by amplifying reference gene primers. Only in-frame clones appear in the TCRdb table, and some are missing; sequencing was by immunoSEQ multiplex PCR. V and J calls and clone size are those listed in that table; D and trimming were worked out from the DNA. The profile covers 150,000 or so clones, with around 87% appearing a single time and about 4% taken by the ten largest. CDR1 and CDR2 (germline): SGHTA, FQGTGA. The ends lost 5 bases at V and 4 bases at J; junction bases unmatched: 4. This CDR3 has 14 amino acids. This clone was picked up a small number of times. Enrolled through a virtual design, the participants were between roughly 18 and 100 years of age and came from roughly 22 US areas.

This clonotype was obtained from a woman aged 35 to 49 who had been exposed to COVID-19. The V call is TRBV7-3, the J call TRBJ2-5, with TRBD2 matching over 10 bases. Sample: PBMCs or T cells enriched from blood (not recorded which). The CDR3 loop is CASSPTSGVETQYF. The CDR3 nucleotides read TGTGCCAGCAGCCCAACTAGCGGGGTAGAGACCCAGTACTTC.